This T cell receptor (beta chain) appears in the sequencing data of a study of control samples from healthy donors and cancer patients. TCRdb keeps only in-frame clones here, not all; method: immunoSEQ multiplex PCR. The sample holds 170,000 or so clones, approximately 92% seen once. The germline V gene has CDR1 SEHNR and CDR2 FQNEAQ (reference sequence). V was pared by 2 bases and J by 7 bases, with 13 bases of the junction left unmatched. The length of the CDR3 is 18 residues. The sequence derives from a man younger than 35 in good health. The chain employs TRBV7-9 and TRBJ2-2; the match to TRBD2 covers 10 bases. The sequenced sample consisted of blood. CDR3 in DNA: TGTGCCAGCAGCTTAAAACCCCGACTAGCGGGTCCGGGCGGGGAGCTGTTTTTT. Its protein is CASSLKPRLAGPGGELFF. The full variable domain, rest sourced from reference TRBV7-9 and TRBJ2-2, is DTGVSQNPRHKITKRGQNVTFRCDPISEHNRLYWYRQTLGQGPEFLTYFQNEAQLEKSRLLSDRFSAERPKGSFSTLEIQRTEQGDSAMYLCASSLKPRLAGPGGELFFGEGSRLTVL.